The present TCR beta chain was sequenced within a study of blood T cell repertoires in COVID-19. At the level of the study: Samples representing acute and convalescent COVID-19 were sourced from the United States, Italy and Spain. The cDNA or gDNA used as material had been derived from T cells, B-cell-depleted T cells, or PBMCs.

Authors' processing steps: Estimated nucleated cell counts came from reference gene primer amplification. Measured with immunoSEQ multiplex PCR; TCRdb has only the in-frame clones, and not every one. The V and J calls and clone size are taken from that table; D and trimming were inferred from the DNA. The table lists 150,000 to 160,000 clones, about four fifths of them singletons. V was pared by 4 bases and J by 2 bases, with 27 bases between. The germline CDR1 and CDR2 sequences are SGHTA and FQGTGA. This CDR3 has 20 residues. The clonotype comes from a man aged 55-75 years with acute or convalescent COVID-19. The specimen was peripheral blood. The chain links TRBV7-3 to TRBJ2-4; tentatively, D is TRBD1 (7 bases). This chain's CDR3 is CASSSAGHRGLSFTKNIQYF. CDR3 nucleotide sequence: TGTGCCAGCAGCTCCGCGGGACACAGGGGTCTGTCTTTTACCAAAAACATTCAGTACTTC. The entire variable domain, with the rest obtained from reference TRBV7-3 and TRBJ2-4, is as follows: GAGVSQTPSNKVTEKGKYVELRCDPISGHTALYWYRQSLGQGPEFLIYFQGTGAADDSGLPNDRFFAVRPEGSVSTLKIQRTERGDSAVYLCASSSAGHRGLSFTKNIQYFGAGTRLSVL.